A single sample is the source of the 29 T cell receptor beta chains below, sequenced in a study of blood T cell repertoires in COVID-19. Libraries were prepared by immunoSEQ multiplex PCR; TCRdb keeps only in-frame clonotypes and omits some of them. This table holds about 440,000 clones, 75% to 90% found once. The sequenced sample consisted of peripheral blood. The receptors originated from a woman under 40 with acute or convalescent COVID-19.

This clone has only one observation. This chain's CDR3 is CASSPTRQGVTQYF. DNA for the CDR3: TGTGCCAGCAGCCCAACGCGGCAGGGCGTGACCCAGTACTTC. V is TRBV14 and J is TRBJ2-5; possible D gene TRBD1, 5 bases. V lost 4 bases and J lost 7, with 16 bases in between. This CDR3 has 14 amino acids. CDR1 SGHDN and CDR2 FVKESK come from the germline V gene.

The chain carries TRBV11-2 and TRBJ2-2; maybe TRBD1 (5 bases). Trimming shortened V by 0 bases and J by 1 base, and 9 bases separated the two germline ends. This CDR3 has 16 amino acids. The V gene's germline CDR1 is SGHAT and CDR2 FQNNGV. This chain's CDR3 is CASSLDGHLNTGELFF. CDR3 bases: TGTGCCAGCAGCTTAGATGGACACTTGAACACCGGGGAGCTGTTTTTT.

The rearrangement joins TRBV11-2 to TRBJ2-5; D is undetermined. Germline CDR1 is SGHAT and CDR2 is FQNNGV. Trimming took 5 bases from V and 4 from J, leaving 14 bases between them. The CDR3 contains 14 residues. This CDR3 is CASSPGPRSETQYF. For the CDR3, the DNA is TGTGCCAGCAGCCCCGGTCCGCGGTCAGAGACCCAGTACTTC.

This chain joins TRBV6-5 and TRBJ2-7; D not certain. This CDR3 contains 15 residues. CDR1 MNHEY and CDR2 SVGAGI come from the germline V gene. V lost 0 bases and J lost 3, with 12 bases in between. The CDR3 here is CASSYSISGFYEQYF. Here the CDR3 DNA reads TGTGCCAGCAGTTACTCTATCTCGGGTTTCTACGAGCAGTACTTC.

The CDR3 nucleotides are TGCGCCAGCAAATACGGGACAGAATTTGGAAAACTGTTTTTT. Its translation: CASKYGTEFGKLFF. The V call is TRBV5-1, the J call TRBJ1-4; 7 nucleotides agree with TRBD1. V lost 6 bases and J lost 10; bases outside the gene matches: 12. The CDR3 extends over 14 amino acids. Germline V gene lookup returns CDR1 SGHRS and CDR2 YFSETQ.

This chain connects TRBV13 to TRBJ2-5; possible D gene TRBD2, 7 bases. Trimming removed 5 bases from V and 5 bases from J, with 18 bases in between. Germline V gene lookup returns CDR1 PRHDT and CDR2 FYEKMQ (reference sequence). The CDR3 totals 15 residues. CDR3 protein: CASSSRPRGLETQYF. The CDR3 bases are TGTGCCAGCAGCAGCCGGCCGCGGGGGCTGGAGACCCAGTACTTC.

This sequence joins TRBV24-1 and TRBJ1-5; D is unresolved. V was clipped by 5 bases and J by 3 bases, with 13 bases between them. The CDR3 spans 15 residues. The germline gives CDR1 KGHDR, CDR2 SFDVKD. Here the CDR3 DNA reads TGTGCCACCAGTGCCCACGGTCGGGACAATCAGCCCCAGCATTTT. It is translated as CATSAHGRDNQPQHF.

The chain combines TRBV6-5 with TRBJ2-3, with 10 positions matching TRBD1. V gave up 4 bases and J gave up 0 bases; unmatched junction bases: 1. The germline V gene encodes CDR1 MNHEY and CDR2 SVGAGI. CDR3 length: 15 amino acids. DNA for the CDR3: TGTGCCAGCAGTTCGGACAGGGGGAGCACAGATACGCAGTATTTT. It is translated as CASSSDRGSTDTQYF.

The chain recombines TRBV7-9 with TRBJ2-2; possibly TRBD2 for D (5 bases). The germline V and J ends were trimmed by 10 bases and 3 bases, with 9 bases remaining between them. The CDR3 has 12 residues. The germline gives CDR1 SEHNR, CDR2 FQNEAQ (reference sequence). CDR3 protein: CAKDGDTGELFF. Here the CDR3 DNA reads TGTGCCAAGGACGGGGACACCGGGGAGCTGTTTTTT.

The chain joins TRBV6-7 to TRBJ1-1; D unclear. TRBV6-7 is an ORF for which the function is uncertain. The CDR3 totals 12 residues. Trimming stripped 1 base from V and 6 bases from J, with 6 bases between. The DNA of the CDR3 is TGTGCCAGCAGTTACTTTGGCTCTGAAGCTTTCTTT. As protein: CASSYFGSEAFF.

Remarks on this clone: This sample also contains other DNA sequences that code for the same CDR3. V usage is TRBV7-2 and J usage is TRBJ2-5, with 7 bases fitting TRBD2. The V and J ends lost 3 bases and 4 bases, in that order; junction bases with no gene match: 5. Germline V gives CDR1 SGHTA, CDR2 FQGNSA. This CDR3 has 14 amino acids. The CDR3 DNA is TGTGCCAGCAGCTTTTCCGGGGGGTTAGAGACCCAGTACTTC. Its translation is CASSFSGGLETQYF.

This clone was picked up a small number of times. The chain carries TRBV4-2 and TRBJ1-1, with 11 positions matching TRBD1. CDR1 is LGHNA and CDR2 is YNFKEQ in the germline V gene. This CDR3 has 15 amino acids. Unmatched junction bases numbered 1, after V lost 0 bases and J lost 4 bases. CDR3 sequence (DNA): TGTGCCAGCAGCCAAGACGGGACAGGGGGCACTGAAGCTTTCTTT. Translated: CASSQDGTGGTEAFF.

The chain is built from TRBV9 and TRBJ2-2, with 9 positions matching TRBD2. CDR1 and CDR2 (germline): SGDLS, YYNGEE. The CDR3 runs to 18 residues. V lost 3 bases and J lost 2; bases outside the gene matches: 11. CDR3 region: CASSDLAGSQSNTGELFF. In DNA, the CDR3 is TGTGCCAGCAGCGACCTAGCGGGGAGTCAATCTAACACCGGGGAGCTGTTTTTT. Full variable domain (rest looked up from reference TRBV9 and TRBJ2-2): DSGVTQTPKHLITATGQRVTLRCSPRSGDLSVYWYQQSLDQGLQFLIQYYNGEERAKGNILERFSAQQFPDLHSELNLSSLELGDSALYFCASSDLAGSQSNTGELFFGEGSRLTVL.

V is TRBV5-8 and J is TRBJ1-2; 8 bases line up with TRBD1. V lost 1 base and J lost 6; bases outside the gene matches: 5. The germline gives CDR1 SGHTS, CDR2 YDEGEE. The CDR3 totals 14 residues. For the CDR3, the DNA is TGTGCCAGCAGCTTGCCGACAGGGGATAATGGCTACACCTTC. It codes for CASSLPTGDNGYTF.

The CDR3 loop reads CASSEGHPKKLFF. In DNA, the CDR3 is TGTGCCAGCAGCGAGGGACACCCGAAGAAACTGTTTTTT. This chain links TRBV5-6 with TRBJ1-4; D is possibly TRBD1 (6 bases). This CDR3 is built from 13 residues. The V end was cut by 4 bases, the J end by 11 bases, with 15 bases between. Germline V gene sequence: CDR1 SGHDT, CDR2 YYEEEE.

The chain employs TRBV5-1 and TRBJ2-6; D is perhaps TRBD1 (6 bases). Per the germline V gene, CDR1 is SGHRS and CDR2 is YFSETQ. There are 18 residues in the CDR3. Trimming pared 1 base from V and 0 bases from J, leaving 14 bases between. The CDR3 DNA reads as TGCGCCAGCAGCTTGTCCCTTGGGGGCAACTCTGGGGCCAACGTCCTGACTTTC. It specifies CASSLSLGGNSGANVLTF.

This clone showed up many times. This chain joins TRBV2 and TRBJ1-6; 8 nucleotides line up with TRBD1. The CDR3 length is 14 residues. V lost 6 bases and J lost 9; bases outside the gene matches: 7. Germline V gives CDR1 SNHLY, CDR2 FYNNEI. CDR3 sequence reads: CASRGQGGVSPLHF. CDR3 nucleotide sequence: TGTGCCAGCAGAGGACAGGGCGGTGTTTCACCCCTCCACTTT.

The sample holds a few counts of this clone. This sequence joins TRBV18 and TRBJ1-6; a possible D gene is TRBD1 (5 bases). The germline CDR1 and CDR2 sequences are KGHSH and LQKENI. The length of the CDR3 is 15 residues. V lost 3 bases and J lost 4, with 10 bases in between. CDR3 in DNA: TGTGCCAGCTCACCCCTCCAGGGATATAATTCACCCCTCCACTTT. Amino acids: CASSPLQGYNSPLHF.

This clone was detected many times. CDR3 region: CASKGTGVQPQHF. CDR3 DNA: TGTGCCAGCAAAGGGACAGGCGTTCAGCCCCAGCATTTT. The chain couples TRBV12-3 or TRBV12-4 to TRBJ1-5; 8 positions agree with TRBD1. The CDR3 extends over 13 amino acids. Trimming took 7 bases from V and 6 from J; bases not matched to a gene: 5.

The rearrangement links TRBV28 to TRBJ1-2, with D perhaps matching TRBD1 (5 bases). The CDR3 totals 14 residues. V was cut by 4 bases and J by 6 bases, with 15 bases left in between. Germline CDR1 MDHEN, CDR2 SYDVKM. The CDR3 DNA is TGTGCCAGCAGTTCAACGGGGGATGGTAATGGCTACACCTTC. It is translated as CASSSTGDGNGYTF.

V gene TRBV5-1 combines with J gene TRBJ2-5, with 13 bases identical to TRBD2. V lost 5 bases, J lost 3 bases, and 10 bases stayed unmatched. The CDR3 runs to 17 residues. Germline CDR1 SGHRS, CDR2 YFSETQ. CDR3 nucleotides: TGCGCCAGCAGAGCTCTAACTAGCGGGGGGGGTAAAGAGACCCAGTACTTC. It encodes CASRALTSGGGKETQYF.

The genes are TRBV6-5 and TRBJ2-1; perhaps TRBD2 as D (6 bases). CDR1 and CDR2 (germline): MNHEY, SVGAGI. V lost 6 bases and J 4 bases, leaving 16 bases between the germline ends. This CDR3 has 15 residues. In DNA, the CDR3 is TGTGCCAGCAGCCCGTGGGAGGAGGAATACAATGAGCAGTTCTTC. Residues: CASSPWEEEYNEQFF.

The table lists this clone with a count of one. The CDR3 DNA is TGTGCCAGCAGCTTAGTCGCCCAGGGATTCCAAGAGACCCAGTACTTC. As protein: CASSLVAQGFQETQYF. The chain couples TRBV11-2 to TRBJ2-5; TRBD1 might be the D (5 bases). CDR1 and CDR2 from the germline V gene are SGHAT and FQNNGV. V shed 1 base and J shed 1 base, with 13 bases lying between them. There are 16 residues in the CDR3.

The V call is TRBV7-9, the J call TRBJ1-5, with 9 nucleotides matching TRBD1. Germline V gives CDR1 SEHNR, CDR2 FQNEAQ (reference sequence). The CDR3 spans 14 residues. V shed 5 bases, J shed 6 bases, and the junction held 5 bases outside the gene matches. The CDR3 sequence is CASSQVQGAQPQHF. The CDR3 nucleotides read TGTGCCAGCAGCCAAGTACAGGGGGCTCAGCCCCAGCATTTT.

This clone came up a few times. The chain couples TRBV4-1 to TRBJ1-2; TRBD1 matches at 9 bases. Per germline, CDR1 MGHRA and CDR2 YSYEKL. The V gene end was trimmed by 3 bases and the J gene end by 4 bases; junction bases not matched to a gene: 6. This CDR3 is 15 amino acids long. The CDR3 bases are TGCGCCAGCAGCCAGCCCGGGACAGGGTCCTATGGCTACACCTTC. As protein: CASSQPGTGSYGYTF.

This clone was recorded once. The chain has TRBV5-6 and TRBJ1-2, with 7 bases aligning to TRBD1. Germline V gene data show CDR1 as SGHDT and CDR2 as YYEEEE. The CDR3 runs 14 residues. Trimming at V came to 3 bases and at J to 0 bases, leaving 2 bases not matched to a gene. The DNA of the CDR3 is TGTGCCAGCAGCTGGGGACAGCCTAACTATGGCTACACCTTC. This sequence encodes CASSWGQPNYGYTF.

The J gene is TRBJ2-5, the V gene TRBV21-1; TRBD2 reflects the table's D call only, with no check against the DNA. TRBV21-1 is deemed a pseudogene. The CDR3 is 16 residues long. Here the CDR3 reads CASSKIGTGGEETQYF. The CDR3 DNA sequence: TGTGCCAGCAGCAAAATAGGAACCGGAGGAGAGGAGACCCAGTACTTC.

The V and J genes are TRBV5-4 and TRBJ2-3, with 14 bases aligning to TRBD2. Germline trimming cut 6 bases from V and 7 bases from J; bases unmatched to any gene: 13. Germline V lookup: CDR1 SGHNT, CDR2 YYREEE (reference sequence). This CDR3 is built from 17 residues. CDR3 protein: CASTQNQGLAGANTQYF. Here the CDR3 DNA reads TGTGCCAGCACACAAAACCAGGGACTAGCGGGGGCTAATACGCAGTATTTT. The full variable domain, in which reference TRBV5-4 and TRBJ2-3 provide the parts outside the CDR3, is ETGVTQSPTHLIKTRGQQVTLRCSSQSGHNTVSWYQQALGQGPQFIFQYYREEENGRGNFPPRFSGLQFPNYSSELNVNALELDDSALYLCASTQNQGLAGANTQYFGPGTRLTVL.

The J gene is TRBJ2-1, the V gene TRBV2, with 7 bases identical to TRBD2. Per germline, CDR1 SNHLY and CDR2 FYNNEI. V was clipped by 4 bases and J by 2 bases; unmatched bases: 5. There are 15 residues in the CDR3. The CDR3 DNA sequence: TGTGCCAGCAGTGTGGGGGGGTGGCCCTACAATGAGCAGTTCTTC. Protein sequence: CASSVGGWPYNEQFF.